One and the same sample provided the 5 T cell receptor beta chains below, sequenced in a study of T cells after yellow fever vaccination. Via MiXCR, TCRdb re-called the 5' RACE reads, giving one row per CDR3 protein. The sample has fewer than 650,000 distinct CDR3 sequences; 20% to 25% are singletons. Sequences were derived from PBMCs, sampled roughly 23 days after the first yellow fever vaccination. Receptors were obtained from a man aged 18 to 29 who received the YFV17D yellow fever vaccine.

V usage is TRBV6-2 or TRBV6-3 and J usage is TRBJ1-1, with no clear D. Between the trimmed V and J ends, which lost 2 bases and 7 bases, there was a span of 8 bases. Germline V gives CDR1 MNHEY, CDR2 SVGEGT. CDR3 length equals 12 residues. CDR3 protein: CASSYAAVEAFF. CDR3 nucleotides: TGTGCCAGCAGTTACGCGGCAGTTGAAGCTTTCTTT.

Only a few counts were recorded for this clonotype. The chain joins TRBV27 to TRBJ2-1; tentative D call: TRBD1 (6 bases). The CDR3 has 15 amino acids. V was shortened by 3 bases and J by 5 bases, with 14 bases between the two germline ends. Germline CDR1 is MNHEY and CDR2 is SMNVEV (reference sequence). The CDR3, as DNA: TGTGCCAGCAGTTTGCGGCAGGGGAGAAACAATGAGCAGTTCTTC. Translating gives CASSLRQGRNNEQFF.

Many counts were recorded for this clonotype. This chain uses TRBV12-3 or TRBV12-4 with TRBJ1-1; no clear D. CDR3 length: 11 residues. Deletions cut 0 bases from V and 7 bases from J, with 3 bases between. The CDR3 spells CASSLASEAFF. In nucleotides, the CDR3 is TGTGCCAGCAGTTTAGCCAGTGAAGCTTTCTTT.

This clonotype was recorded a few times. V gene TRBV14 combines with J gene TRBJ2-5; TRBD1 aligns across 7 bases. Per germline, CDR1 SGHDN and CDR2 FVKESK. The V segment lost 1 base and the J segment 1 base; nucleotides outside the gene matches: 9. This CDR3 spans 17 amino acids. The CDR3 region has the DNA TGTGCCAGCAGCCAAGCCCTCCTGACAGGGCTCCAAGAGACCCAGTACTTC. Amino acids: CASSQALLTGLQETQYF. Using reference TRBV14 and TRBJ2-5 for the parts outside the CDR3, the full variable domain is EAGVTQFPSHSVIEKGQTVTLRCDPISGHDNLYWYRRVMGKEIKFLLHFVKESKQDESGMPNNRFLAERTGGTYSTLKVQPAELEDSGVYFCASSQALLTGLQETQYFGPGTRLLVL.

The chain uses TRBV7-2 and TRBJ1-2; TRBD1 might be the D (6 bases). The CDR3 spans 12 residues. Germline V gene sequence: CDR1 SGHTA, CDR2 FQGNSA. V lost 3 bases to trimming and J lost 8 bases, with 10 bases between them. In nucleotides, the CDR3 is TGTGCCAGCAGCTTTGCAGGACAGGGCTACACCTTC. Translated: CASSFAGQGYTF. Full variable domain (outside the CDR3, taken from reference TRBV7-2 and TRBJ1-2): GAGVSQSPSNKVTEKGKDVELRCDPISGHTALYWYRQSLGQGLEFLIYFQGNSAPDKSGLPSDRFSAERTGGSVSTLTIQRTQQEDSAVYLCASSFAGQGYTFGSGTRLTVV.